This T cell receptor (beta chain) comes out of a study of shared clonotypes between healthy human individuals. The CDR3 extends over 18 amino acids. The V and J ends lost 1 base and 1 base, in that order; junction bases with no gene match: 11. CDR1 and CDR2 from the germline V gene are SGHVS and FQNEAQ. CD45RO-negative cells were positively selected for CCR7, leaving out terminally differentiated effector memory CD45RA+ cells. All donors were healthy HIV-negative adults lacking recent acute infections or vaccinations. General study points: A reduction in generation probabilities was seen for non-shared clonotypes relative to those shared by all four donors.

Deep-level assay runs were performed. Using immunoSEQ multiplex PCR, the repertoire was profiled, and TCRdb retains in-frame clones only, with some absent. The sample contains about 580,000 clones, about 98% of which appear only once. Comment on this clone: The antigen is undetermined.

The V call is TRBV7-8, the J call TRBJ1-1, with 8 bases fitting TRBD1. This TCR derives from a man under 40 in good health. Sequenced: naive CD8+ T cells sorted from blood. The CDR3 bases are TGTGCCAGCAGCTTAGGGTCCGCAGGGGGCAGGAGGAACACTGAAGCTTTCTTT. The encoded protein is CASSLGSAGGRRNTEAFF.